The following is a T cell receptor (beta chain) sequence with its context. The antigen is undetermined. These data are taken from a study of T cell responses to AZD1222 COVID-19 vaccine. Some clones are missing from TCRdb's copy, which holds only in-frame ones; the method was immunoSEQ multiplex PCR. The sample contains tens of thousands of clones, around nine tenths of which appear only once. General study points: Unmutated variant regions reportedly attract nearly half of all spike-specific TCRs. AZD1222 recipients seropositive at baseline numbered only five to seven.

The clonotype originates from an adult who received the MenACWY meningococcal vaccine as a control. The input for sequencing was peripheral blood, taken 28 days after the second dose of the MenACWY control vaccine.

This CDR3 is CASSLSPGDEKLFF. The CDR3 DNA sequence: TGCGCCAGCAGCTTGAGCCCAGGGGATGAAAAACTGTTTTTT. J is TRBJ1-4 and V is TRBV5-1, with TRBD1 as a possible D gene (6 bases). This CDR3 has 14 amino acids. V dropped 1 base and J dropped 6 bases, with 10 bases sitting between them. Germline CDR1 reads SGHRS; CDR2 reads YFSETQ.